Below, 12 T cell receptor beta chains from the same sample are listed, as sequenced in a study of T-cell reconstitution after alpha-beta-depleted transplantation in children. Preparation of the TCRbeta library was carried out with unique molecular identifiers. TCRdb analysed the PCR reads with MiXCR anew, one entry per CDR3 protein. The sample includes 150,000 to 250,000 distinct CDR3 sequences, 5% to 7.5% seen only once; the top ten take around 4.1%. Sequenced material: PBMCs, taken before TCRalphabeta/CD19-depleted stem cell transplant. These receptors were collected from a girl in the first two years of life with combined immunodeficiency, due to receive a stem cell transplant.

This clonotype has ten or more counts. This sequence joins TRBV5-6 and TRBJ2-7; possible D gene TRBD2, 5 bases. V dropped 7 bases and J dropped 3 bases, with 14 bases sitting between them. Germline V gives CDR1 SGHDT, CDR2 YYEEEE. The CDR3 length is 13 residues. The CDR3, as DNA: TGTGCCAGCGCCGGGATCCGCGACTACGAGCAGTACTTC. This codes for CASAGIRDYEQYF.

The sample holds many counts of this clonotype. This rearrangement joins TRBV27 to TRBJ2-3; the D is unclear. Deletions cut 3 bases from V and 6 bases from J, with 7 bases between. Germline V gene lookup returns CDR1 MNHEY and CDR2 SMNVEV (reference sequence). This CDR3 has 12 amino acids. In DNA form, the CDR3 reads TGTGCCAGCAGTTTGGTCGGGGATACGCAGTATTTT. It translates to CASSLVGDTQYF.

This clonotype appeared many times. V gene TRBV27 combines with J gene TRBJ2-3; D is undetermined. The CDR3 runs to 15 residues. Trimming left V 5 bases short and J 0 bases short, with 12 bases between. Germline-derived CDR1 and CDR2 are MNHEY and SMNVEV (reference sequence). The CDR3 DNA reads TGTGCCAGCAGTCCCCGGACGGATAGCACAGATACGCAGTATTTT. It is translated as CASSPRTDSTDTQYF.

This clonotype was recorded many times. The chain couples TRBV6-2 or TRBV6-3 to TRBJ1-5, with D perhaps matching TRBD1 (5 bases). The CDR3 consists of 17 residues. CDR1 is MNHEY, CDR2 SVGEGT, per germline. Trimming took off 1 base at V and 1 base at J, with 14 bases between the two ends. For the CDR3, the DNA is TGTGCCAGCAGTTACTGGGACGGACCTTTCAGCAATCAGCCCCAGCATTTT. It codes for CASSYWDGPFSNQPQHF.

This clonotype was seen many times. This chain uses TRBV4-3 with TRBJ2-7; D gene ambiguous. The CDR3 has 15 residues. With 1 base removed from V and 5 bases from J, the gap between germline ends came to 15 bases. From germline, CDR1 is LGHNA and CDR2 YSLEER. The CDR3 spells CASSQGTSVMNEQYF. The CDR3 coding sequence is TGCGCCAGCAGCCAAGGGACGTCGGTTATGAACGAGCAGTACTTC.

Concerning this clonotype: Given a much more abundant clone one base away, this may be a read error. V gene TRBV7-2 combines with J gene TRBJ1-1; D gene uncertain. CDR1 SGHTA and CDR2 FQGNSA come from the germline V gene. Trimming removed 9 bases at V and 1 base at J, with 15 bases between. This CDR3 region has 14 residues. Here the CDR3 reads CARSNRAGNTEAFF. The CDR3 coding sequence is TGTGCCAGGAGCAACCGGGCGGGGAACACTGAAGCTTTCTTT.

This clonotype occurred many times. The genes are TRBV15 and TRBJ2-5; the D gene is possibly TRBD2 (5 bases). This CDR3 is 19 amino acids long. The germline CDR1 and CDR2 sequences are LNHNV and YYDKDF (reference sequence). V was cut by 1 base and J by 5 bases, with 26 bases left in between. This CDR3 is CATSRVPSAVASVRETQYF. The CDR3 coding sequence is TGTGCCACCAGCAGAGTTCCGTCGGCTGTAGCGTCGGTGAGGGAGACCCAGTACTTC.

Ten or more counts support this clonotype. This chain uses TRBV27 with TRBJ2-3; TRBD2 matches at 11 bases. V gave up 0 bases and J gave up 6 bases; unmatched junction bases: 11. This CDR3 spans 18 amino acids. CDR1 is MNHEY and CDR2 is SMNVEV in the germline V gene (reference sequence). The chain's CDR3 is CASSLSGLAGGSVDTQYF. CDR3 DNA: TGTGCCAGCAGTTTATCAGGCCTAGCGGGAGGTTCGGTGGATACGCAGTATTTT.

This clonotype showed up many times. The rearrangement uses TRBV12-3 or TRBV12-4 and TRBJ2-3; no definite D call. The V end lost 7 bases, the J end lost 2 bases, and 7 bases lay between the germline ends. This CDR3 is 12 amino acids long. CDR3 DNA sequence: TGTGCCAGCACCCCGACCACAGATACGCAGTATTTT. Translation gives CASTPTTDTQYF.

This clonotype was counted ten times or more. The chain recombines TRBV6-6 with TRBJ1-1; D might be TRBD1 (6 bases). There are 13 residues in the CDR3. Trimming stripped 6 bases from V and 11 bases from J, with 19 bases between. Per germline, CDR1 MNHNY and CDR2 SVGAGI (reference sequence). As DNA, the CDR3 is TGTGCCAGCAGCCCTAGGTCCCTCGGACAGGCTTTCTTT. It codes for CASSPRSLGQAFF.

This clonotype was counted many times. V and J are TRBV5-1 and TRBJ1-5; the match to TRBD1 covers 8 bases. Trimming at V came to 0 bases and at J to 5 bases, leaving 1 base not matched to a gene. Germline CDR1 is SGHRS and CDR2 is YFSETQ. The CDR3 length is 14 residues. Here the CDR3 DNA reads TGCGCCAGCAGCTTGGCAGGGGGCCATCAGCCCCAGCATTTT. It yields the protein CASSLAGGHQPQHF.

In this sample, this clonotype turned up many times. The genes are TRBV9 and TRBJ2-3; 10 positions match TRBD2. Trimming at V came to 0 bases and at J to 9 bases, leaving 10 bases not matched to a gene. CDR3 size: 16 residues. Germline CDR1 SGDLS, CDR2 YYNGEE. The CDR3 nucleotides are TGTGCCAGCAGCGTAGGGGTACTAGCGGGATCAGGGACGCAGTATTTT. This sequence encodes CASSVGVLAGSGTQYF.